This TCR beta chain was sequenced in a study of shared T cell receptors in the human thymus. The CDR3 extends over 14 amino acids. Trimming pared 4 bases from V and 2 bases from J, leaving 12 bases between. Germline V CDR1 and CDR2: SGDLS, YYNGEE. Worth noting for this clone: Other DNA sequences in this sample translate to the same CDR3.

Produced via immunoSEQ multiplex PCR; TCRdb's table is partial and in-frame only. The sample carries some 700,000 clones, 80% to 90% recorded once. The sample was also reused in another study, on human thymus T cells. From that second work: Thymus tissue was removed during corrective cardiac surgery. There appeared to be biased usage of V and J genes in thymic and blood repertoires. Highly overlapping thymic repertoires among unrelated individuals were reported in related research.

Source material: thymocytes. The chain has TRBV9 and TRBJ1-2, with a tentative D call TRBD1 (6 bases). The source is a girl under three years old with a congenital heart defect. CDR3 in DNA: TGTGCCAGCAGCCCCTCGGGGACAAACTATGGCTACACCTTC. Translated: CASSPSGTNYGYTF.